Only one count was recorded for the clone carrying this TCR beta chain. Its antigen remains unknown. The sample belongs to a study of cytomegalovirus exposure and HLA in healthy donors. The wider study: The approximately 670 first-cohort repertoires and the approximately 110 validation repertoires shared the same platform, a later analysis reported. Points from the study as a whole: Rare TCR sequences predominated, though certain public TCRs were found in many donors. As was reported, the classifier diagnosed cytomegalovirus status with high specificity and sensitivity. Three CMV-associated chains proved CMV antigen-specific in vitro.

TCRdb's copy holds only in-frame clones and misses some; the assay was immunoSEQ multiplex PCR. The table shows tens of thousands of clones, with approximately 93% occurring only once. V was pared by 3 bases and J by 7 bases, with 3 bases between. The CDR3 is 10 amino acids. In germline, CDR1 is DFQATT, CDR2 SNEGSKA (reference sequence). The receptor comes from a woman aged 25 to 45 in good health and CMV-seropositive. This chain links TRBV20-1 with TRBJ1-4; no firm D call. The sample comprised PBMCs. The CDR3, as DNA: TGCAGTGCTAGGCGTGAAAAACTGTTTTTT. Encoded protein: CSARREKLFF.